The 5 T cell receptor beta chains given below trace back to one sample, sequenced in a study of vaccination effects on CD4 cells after COVID-19. Here immunoSEQ multiplex PCR was the method, and the copy in TCRdb shows in-frame clones only, minus some. The sample gives fewer than 25,000 clones, about 74% of which show up once; about a tenth is in the top ten. Peptide-pool stimulation followed by sequencing identified expanded antigen-specific CD4+ clonotypes in the ViraFEST assay. The culture ran for 10 to 11 days, and then CD4+ T cells were isolated. Nucleocapsid antibodies stayed negative before and after vaccination, showing no earlier SARS-CoV-2 infection. Which antigens these TCRs recognize remains unknown. The sequencing here drew on CD4+ T cells from PBMCs cultured with HCoV-NL63 spike peptides, taken before COVID-19 vaccination. Receptor source: a human donor who received a COVID-19 vaccine.

The chain joins TRBV11-2 to TRBJ1-6; D is undetermined. With 4 bases removed from V and 6 bases from J, the gap between germline ends came to 13 bases. The CDR3 totals 15 residues. From germline, CDR1 is SGHAT and CDR2 FQNNGV. The CDR3 loop is CASSSSTSFNSPLHF. CDR3 bases: TGTGCCAGCAGCTCTTCCACCTCTTTTAATTCACCCCTCCACTTT.

The sample holds a few counts of this clone. The rearrangement links TRBV6-6 to TRBJ1-5, with D perhaps matching TRBD1 (6 bases). The CDR3 has 13 residues. Trimming removed 6 bases at V and 7 bases at J, with 13 bases between. CDR1 MNHNY and CDR2 SVGAGI come from the germline V gene (reference sequence). Here the CDR3 DNA reads TGTGCCAGCAGCGCACAGGGTCGGCAGCCCCAGCATTTT. Residues: CASSAQGRQPQHF.

The chain has TRBV19 and TRBJ1-6; D is ambiguous. CDR1 is LNHDA, CDR2 SQIVND, per germline (reference sequence). V shed 4 bases and J shed 7 bases, with 14 bases lying between them. This CDR3 is built from 15 residues. CDR3 loop: CASSTGGQQNSPLHF. CDR3 bases: TGTGCCAGTAGTACGGGAGGGCAGCAAAATTCACCCCTCCACTTT. The full variable domain, its missing parts supplied by reference TRBV19 and TRBJ1-6, is DGGITQSPKYLFRKEGQNVTLSCEQNLNHDAMYWYRQDPGQGLRLIYYSQIVNDFQKGDIAEGYSVSREKKESFPLTVTSAQKNPTAFYLCASSTGGQQNSPLHFGNGTRLTVT.

V gene TRBV19 combines with J gene TRBJ2-2; a possible D gene is TRBD2 (6 bases). This CDR3 has 15 residues. Germline V gene sequence: CDR1 LNHDA, CDR2 SQIVND (reference sequence). The V and J ends lost 6 bases and 5 bases respectively, with 16 bases between them. The CDR3 nucleotides read TGTGCCAGTAGCAAGCGGGCGAGAGGGACCGGGGAGCTGTTTTTT. This codes for CASSKRARGTGELFF.

Only a few counts were recorded for this clone. The CDR3 protein is CASSLGGGSNYGYTF. DNA of the CDR3: TGCGCCAGCAGCTTAGGTGGGGGATCTAACTATGGCTACACCTTC. This sequence joins TRBV5-1 and TRBJ1-2; D possibly corresponds to TRBD1 (5 bases). Trimming removed 2 bases at V and 0 bases at J, with 11 bases between. The CDR3 has 15 amino acids. Germline CDR1 and CDR2: SGHRS and YFSETQ. Combining the CDR3 with reference TRBV5-1 and TRBJ1-2 gives the whole variable domain KAGVTQTPRYLIKTRGQQVTLSCSPISGHRSVSWYQQTPGQGLQFLFEYFSETQRNKGNFPGRFSGRQFSNSRSEMNVSTLELGDSALYLCASSLGGGSNYGYTFGSGTRLTVV.